This entry concerns a single TCR beta chain. This clone's antigen is unknown. Per-base qualities were not stored, and no clone one base away is much larger. TCR CDR3 regions were amplified from genomic DNA by multiplex PCR using the deep immunoSEQ assay. Extracted genomic DNA from each cell subset was distributed evenly across all wells of several immunoSEQ 96-well plates, and each plate was treated as a replicate. For sorted subsets, 150 to 250 ng genomic DNA, equal to 30,000 to 35,000 T cell genomes, was loaded into each replicate PCR. The purified libraries were quantified using a Qubit 3.0 fluorometer, sized with a Bioanalyzer 2100, and then quantified again using the KAPA Library Quantification kit. A separate single-read 150-cycle Illumina NextSeq 550 flow cell was used to sequence each immunoSEQ 96-well plate. In the authors' own workflow: The immunoSEQ output contained only junctional sequences without quality scores, so filtering could not match that applied to full-length reads. To assign V/J genes and CDR3, sequences were annotated using PyIR, a Python wrapper for IgBLAST v1.9, with IMGT germline references. Reads with weak V/J assignments (E-value above 1e-6), missing CDR3, stop codons, out-of-frame junctions, or ambiguous translated residues were removed. V3J clonotypes were defined by identical inferred V gene, J gene, and CDR3 amino acid sequence. Percentage overlap between repertoires was computed as shared unique clonotypes divided by the size of the smaller repertoire. Three approaches were used to assess repertoire richness: RTK rarefaction, the Chao1 estimator, and Recon v2.1 estimates of unobserved clonotypes. Generation probabilities were computed with OLGA for all TCRbeta clonotypes obtained by the gDNA method from several donors. TCRdb re-hosts the immuneACCESS table, in-frame sequences only. Its copies lack some clones; in the studies checked, an unresolved V gene accounts for under half of them, and the cause for the rest is not known. The V and J calls and the clone size are those of that table, but D and trimming were determined from the DNA. Present in this sample are fewer than 3 million clones, around 90% of which were seen just once. The ten largest clones take up 0.37% of the sample.

These data originate in a study of shared clonotypes between healthy human individuals (TCRdb year 2020). A note on the overall study: The cohort included a few men and two women between 18 and 49 years of age. Leukapheresis yielded between about 0.85 and 9.5 billion PBMCs per donor. To estimate repertoire size and how much clonotypes are shared between individuals, the study performed deep sequencing of blood TCR repertoires from roughly five healthy adults. Libraries were prepared and TCR repertoires were sequenced by different laboratories using diverse techniques, in order to increase sequencing depth and limit assay-specific biases. Per donor, three plates each were used for CD4 naive and CD4 memory, two for CD8 naive, and one for CD8 memory. Overall study results and their limits: The genetic and exposure-history diversity represented was limited by the small number of donors. Clonotypes shared by all four sorted-subset donors showed higher generation probabilities than non-shared clonotypes. Even with the large sequencing depth, rarefaction of the sorted-subset datasets indicated that sequencing was incomplete. Based on pairwise subsampling, the degree of clonotype sharing among donors was expected to be affected by sequencing depth. Around 5% of naive CD4, 3.5% of naive CD8, 2.3% of memory CD4, and more than 0.35% of memory CD8 clonotypes were shared across a handful of donors. Larger estimated clonotype richness was generally found for naive subsets than for memory subsets. Sampling was limited to blood, and TCR repertoires in tissue likely differ from TCR repertoires in blood.

Taken from the germline V gene (reference sequence), the CDR1 and CDR2 loops are MNHEY and SMNVEV. Reading from cysteine to phenylalanine, the CDR3 counts 17 amino acids. Left in the record is the CDR3 DNA by itself, 51 bases read in frame from the first base. Relative to germline, V is missing 5 bases and J is missing 4 bases, with 10 bases of the junction outside any gene match. Healthy HIV-negative adults with no recently reported acute infections or vaccinations were included as donors. Only Caucasian adults living in Nashville, Tennessee, USA were represented among the donors. CD4+ T cells were enriched through magnetic negative selection, after which naive cells were positively selected on CD45RA and the remaining negative fraction served as the memory subset. Blood was collected by leukapheresis, and PBMCs were isolated by Ficoll-Histopaque density gradient centrifugation and then cryopreserved in liquid nitrogen vapor phase. Analytical flow cytometry was used to check the purity and quantity of every magnetically sorted T cell population. Genomic DNA was isolated from each sorted fraction and quantified by UV absorbance on a Nanodrop 2000c.

The origin of this receptor is a man in his late teens or twenties in good health. Some clones in this sample may be carry-over from other donors' samples. The rearranged segments are TRBV27 and TRBJ2-7; 14 bases in the junction line up with TRBD2. The specimen was naive CD4+ T cells from PBMCs. In light of the paper, this sample's cell subset or site label describes: CD45RA+ positively selected. The CDR3 protein is CASSPIGTSGSMYEQYF. The DNA reads as follows: TGTGCCAGCAGTCCTATCGGGACTAGCGGGAGTATGTACGAGCAGTACTTC.